The next 20 T cell receptor beta chains were all read from a single sample in a study of response to subunit inactivated influenza vaccine. TCRdb re-called the RT-PCR reads with MiXCR, one entry per CDR3 protein. The top ten hold 11% of the sample, which has hundreds of thousands of distinct CDR3 sequences, around a sixth seen once. The sample consisted of PBMCs from blood, taken 4 to 6 days after vaccination. The receptors derive from a man aged 45-60 years who received an inactivated influenza vaccine.

The CDR3 loop reads CASSPGPTEAQETQYF. CDR3 bases: TGTGCCAGCAGCCCGGGACCTACTGAGGCTCAAGAGACCCAGTACTTC. The rearrangement uses TRBV27 and TRBJ2-5; either TRBD1 or TRBD2 may fit D (5 bases each). Germline CDR1 reads MNHEY; CDR2 reads SMNVEV (reference sequence). Between the trimmed V and J ends, which lost 6 bases and 2 bases, there was a span of 19 bases. This CDR3 contains 16 residues.

This clonotype was observed at least ten times. One end of the junction is discordant with germline, which a read error may explain. The CDR3 DNA follows: TGTGCCAGCAGCTTAGGACAGGGGTTGACCTACGAGCAGTACTTC. Translating gives CASSLGQGLTYEQYF. This sequence joins TRBV5-1 and TRBJ2-7; 9 bases align to TRBD1. CDR1 is SGHRS, CDR2 YFSETQ, per germline. The CDR3 sequence is 15 residues long.

There are a few counts of this clonotype. The chain uses TRBV6-2 or TRBV6-3 and TRBJ2-1; D call uncertain. Trimming took 6 bases from V and 3 from J, leaving 12 bases between them. The CDR3 sequence is 14 residues long. CDR1 and CDR2 from the germline V gene are MNHEY and SVGEGT. CDR3 amino acids: CASSFMLGYNEQFF. The CDR3 nucleotides are TGTGCCAGCAGCTTTATGCTAGGCTACAATGAGCAGTTCTTC.

The rearrangement joins TRBV13 to TRBJ2-2, with D maybe TRBD2 (6 bases). The germline CDR1 and CDR2 sequences are PRHDT and FYEKMQ (reference sequence). V lost 2 bases and J lost 3, with 16 bases in between. The CDR3 extends over 17 amino acids. CDR3: CASSLRLAGLYTGELFF. The DNA of the CDR3 is TGTGCCAGCAGCTTACGTCTTGCGGGACTGTACACCGGGGAGCTGTTTTTT.

This clonotype was seen only a few times. The chain joins TRBV9 to TRBJ2-3; 10 bases map to TRBD2. Germline values: CDR1 SGDLS, CDR2 YYNGEE. The CDR3 extends over 15 amino acids. The V gene end was trimmed by 3 bases and the J gene end by 1 base; junction bases not matched to a gene: 2. The CDR3 DNA sequence: TGTGCCAGCAGCGCTAGCGGGGGAGGCACAGATACGCAGTATTTT. Translated, it gives CASSASGGGTDTQYF.

This clonotype was seen at least ten times. This chain links TRBV6-5 with TRBJ1-1; D may be TRBD1 (6 bases). V lost 4 bases and J lost 4, with 16 bases in between. CDR1 and CDR2 from the germline V gene are MNHEY and SVGAGI. CDR3 length equals 15 residues. The CDR3 sequence is CASSFATGLSTEAFF. In DNA form, the CDR3 reads TGTGCCAGCAGTTTTGCAACAGGGTTATCCACTGAAGCTTTCTTT.

The rearrangement uses TRBV10-3 and TRBJ2-1, with 12 bases aligning to TRBD2. V lost 1 base, J lost 9 bases, and 13 bases stayed unmatched. The CDR3 covers 18 residues. Germline V gene data show CDR1 as ENHRY and CDR2 as SYGVKD. The CDR3 DNA reads as TGTGCCATCAGTGAGTGGTCTAGCGGGAGGGCCAAGGGTAGTGAGCAGTTCTTC. This sequence encodes CAISEWSSGRAKGSEQFF.

DNA for the CDR3: TGTGCCACCAAATGGGCCCTTTTAGTCGGCGTTTACGAGCAGTACTTC. Its protein is CATKWALLVGVYEQYF. This chain links TRBV15 with TRBJ2-7; no firm D call. Trimming shortened V by 7 bases and J by 4 bases, and 23 bases separated the two germline ends. CDR1 and CDR2 (germline): LNHNV, YYDKDF (reference sequence). The CDR3 contains 16 residues.

This clonotype has at least ten counts. The chain couples TRBV20-1 to TRBJ2-3, with D hard to call. This CDR3 has 15 residues. From germline, CDR1 is DFQATT and CDR2 SNEGSKA (reference sequence). V lost 6 bases and J 4 bases, leaving 20 bases between the germline ends. The CDR3 bases are TGCAGTGCCACAAAAGGAGCTCTCTCTGCAGATACGCAGTATTTT. Encoded protein: CSATKGALSADTQYF.

In this sample, this clonotype turned up a few times. CDR3 region: CSTGEYGYTF. The CDR3 DNA is TGCAGCACAGGGGAATATGGCTACACCTTC. The rearrangement uses TRBV20-1 and TRBJ1-2; TRBD1 agrees at 7 bases. From germline, CDR1 is DFQATT and CDR2 SNEGSKA (reference sequence). The CDR3 loop spans 10 amino acids.

This clonotype was seen a handful of times. V and J are TRBV12-3 or TRBV12-4 and TRBJ2-5; a possible D gene is TRBD2 (5 bases). The CDR3 is 13 amino acids. The V end was cut by 7 bases, the J end by 3 bases, with 12 bases between. For the CDR3, the DNA is TGTGCCAGCATCTCGGACTGGAAAGAGACCCAGTACTTC. This gives the protein CASISDWKETQYF.

The chain employs TRBV20-1 and TRBJ1-4, with D unclear. Deletions cut 3 bases from V and 2 bases from J, with 10 bases between. CDR1 and CDR2 (germline): DFQATT, SNEGSKA (reference sequence). The CDR3 is 14 amino acids. This chain's CDR3 is CSARGWVTNEKLFF. The CDR3 DNA is TGCAGTGCTAGGGGGTGGGTCACTAATGAAAAACTGTTTTTT.

The chain employs TRBV6-2 or TRBV6-3 and TRBJ2-4; no definite D call. Deletions cut 0 bases from V and 0 bases from J, with 12 bases between. The germline CDR1 and CDR2 sequences are MNHEY and SVGEGT. The CDR3 has 17 residues. The CDR3 DNA follows: TGTGCCAGCAGTTACTCGACGACATCCATAGCCAAAAACATTCAGTACTTC. It translates to CASSYSTTSIAKNIQYF.

J is TRBJ1-2 and V is TRBV6-5; D unresolved. The V end lost 2 bases, the J end lost 7 bases, and 14 bases lay between the germline ends. The germline V gene has CDR1 MNHEY and CDR2 SVGAGI. This CDR3 spans 14 amino acids. In nucleotides, the CDR3 is TGTGCCAGCAGTTACACGGGCGGTGCCACTGGCTACACCTTC. Its protein is CASSYTGGATGYTF.

The V gene is TRBV7-2, the J gene TRBJ2-5, with 10 bases lining up with TRBD2. Germline V gene data show CDR1 as SGHTA and CDR2 as FQGNSA. The CDR3 is 16 residues long. V was pared by 7 bases and J by 2 bases, with 10 bases of the junction left unmatched. The CDR3 reads CASTIGASGGQETQYF. The CDR3 DNA reads TGTGCCAGCACCATAGGGGCTAGCGGGGGTCAAGAGACCCAGTACTTC.

This chain links TRBV10-3 with TRBJ1-1; 7 nucleotides align to TRBD1. Trimming took 10 bases from V and 5 from J; bases not matched to a gene: 10. CDR3 length: 13 residues. Per germline, CDR1 ENHRY and CDR2 SYGVKD. The CDR3 region is CATRTGAGTEAFF. CDR3 nucleotide sequence: TGTGCCACCAGAACAGGGGCAGGGACTGAAGCTTTCTTT.

The table lists this clonotype with a few counts. This chain links TRBV24-1 with TRBJ2-5; D is perhaps TRBD2 (7 bases). This CDR3 has 15 residues. Germline CDR1 reads KGHDR; CDR2 reads SFDVKD. The ends were cut back, 3 bases at V and 4 bases at J, with 14 bases in the middle. The CDR3 protein is CATSDPGGAGETQYF. The CDR3 region has the DNA TGTGCCACCAGTGATCCGGGGGGCGCAGGAGAGACCCAGTACTTC.

This clonotype occurred a few times. V is TRBV12-3 or TRBV12-4 and J is TRBJ1-2; TRBD1 matches at 10 bases. The CDR3 runs to 14 residues. With 5 bases clipped from V and 3 bases from J, the junction kept 3 bases outside the gene matches. In nucleotides, the CDR3 is TGTGCCAGCAGTCGGACAGGGGGGCACTATGGCTACACCTTC. This gives the protein CASSRTGGHYGYTF.

This sequence joins TRBV7-2 and TRBJ2-5; D is undetermined. CDR1 SGHTA and CDR2 FQGNSA come from the germline V gene. This CDR3 is built from 16 residues. The ends were cut back, 1 base at V and 5 bases at J, with 17 bases in the middle. The CDR3 DNA sequence: TGTGCCAGCAGCTTAGGAGTACTGGGATCCTTGGAGACCCAGTACTTC. Encoded protein: CASSLGVLGSLETQYF.

Many counts were recorded for this clonotype. The chain carries TRBV12-3 or TRBV12-4 and TRBJ1-5; unclear D gene. The CDR3 loop spans 13 amino acids. The V gene lost 6 bases and the J gene lost 2 bases, with 8 bases spanning the gap. CDR3 sequence reads: CASRTSGNQPQHF. CDR3 DNA: TGTGCCAGCAGGACCTCAGGCAATCAGCCCCAGCATTTT.